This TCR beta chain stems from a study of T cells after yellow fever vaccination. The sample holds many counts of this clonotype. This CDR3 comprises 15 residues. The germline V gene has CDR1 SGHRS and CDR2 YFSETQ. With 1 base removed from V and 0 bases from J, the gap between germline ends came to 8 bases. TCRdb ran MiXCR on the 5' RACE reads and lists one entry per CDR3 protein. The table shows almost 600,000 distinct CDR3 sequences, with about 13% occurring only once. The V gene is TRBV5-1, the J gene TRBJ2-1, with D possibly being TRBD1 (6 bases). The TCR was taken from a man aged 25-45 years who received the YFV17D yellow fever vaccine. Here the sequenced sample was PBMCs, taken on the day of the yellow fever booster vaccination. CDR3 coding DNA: TGCGCCAGCAGCTTGACAGGGAGCTCCTACAATGAGCAGTTCTTC. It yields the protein CASSLTGSSYNEQFF.